This T cell receptor (beta chain) was found in a study of blood T cell repertoires in COVID-19. Sequencing was performed with immunoSEQ multiplex PCR; in TCRdb, only in-frame clones are kept and a portion is missing. Here the sample spans over 250,000 clones, roughly nine tenths being singletons. V was shortened by 6 bases and J by 7 bases, with 15 bases between the two germline ends. Germline V gives CDR1 MNHEY, CDR2 SVGAGI. The CDR3 covers 13 residues. The clonotype originates from a man aged 45-65 years with acute or convalescent COVID-19. Sequencing used peripheral blood. V usage is TRBV6-5 and J usage is TRBJ1-2, with a tentative D call TRBD1 (5 bases). Here the CDR3 reads CASRVRERGGYTF. CDR3 bases: TGTGCCAGCAGAGTCAGGGAAAGGGGTGGCTACACCTTC.